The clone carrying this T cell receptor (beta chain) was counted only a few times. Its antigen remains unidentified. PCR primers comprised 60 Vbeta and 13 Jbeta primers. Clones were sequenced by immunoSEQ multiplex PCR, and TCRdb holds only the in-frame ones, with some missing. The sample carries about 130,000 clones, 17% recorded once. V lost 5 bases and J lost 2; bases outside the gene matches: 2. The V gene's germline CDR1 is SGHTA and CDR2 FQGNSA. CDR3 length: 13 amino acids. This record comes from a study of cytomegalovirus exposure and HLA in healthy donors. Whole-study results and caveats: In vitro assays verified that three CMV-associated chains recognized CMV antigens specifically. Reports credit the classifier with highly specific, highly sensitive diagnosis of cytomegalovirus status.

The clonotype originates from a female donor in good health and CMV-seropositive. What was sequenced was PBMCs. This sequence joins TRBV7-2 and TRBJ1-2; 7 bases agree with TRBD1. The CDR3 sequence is CASSQDRNYGYTF. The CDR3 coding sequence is TGTGCCAGCAGCCAGGACAGGAACTATGGCTACACCTTC.